This T cell receptor beta chain came from a study of naive and memory T cell subsets. Both TRBC1 and TRBC2 were covered by a beta constant-region primer of two equimolar oligonucleotides. Ligated cDNA was amplified by four rounds of PCR with nested alpha and beta constant-region primers and SP2. Ligation attached a single-stranded oligonucleotide with a 12-nucleotide UMI and the SP2 primer to the cDNA 3' end. Each CDR3 protein gets one entry after TCRdb re-called the UMI-ligation and nested PCR reads with MiXCR. The table includes around 93,000 distinct CDR3 sequences, approximately 10% detected once. This clonotype was seen at least ten times. Antigen specificity is unknown. Study-level results: Clonotypes are single alpha or beta chains, not paired receptors. There was no ground truth to check naive and memory subset results. A few larger clonotypes appeared in naive repertoires, especially CD8, possibly memory cells re-expressing CD45RA.

Four subsets defined by CD45RA and CD27 were sorted after CD3, CD4, CD8 and live/dead staining. The V and J ends lost 4 bases and 6 bases respectively, with 28 bases between them. This CDR3 comprises 19 residues. The germline V gene has CDR1 SGHVS and CDR2 FNYEAQ. Specimen: naive CD4+ T cells from blood. V and J are TRBV7-6 and TRBJ2-1, with D perhaps matching TRBD1 (5 bases). The clonotype comes from a human donor in good health. The CDR3 bases are TGTGCCAGCAGCTCCGCACATAACCGGCTCAGGGATAAGGTCAATGAGCAGTTCTTC. Translated, it gives CASSSAHNRLRDKVNEQFF.